This T cell receptor (beta chain) was obtained from a study of CD8 T cells in ankylosing spondylitis. Quantitative barcoded 5'-RACE was used to prepare TCR beta libraries. One entry per CDR3 protein, called by TCRdb with MiXCR from the 5' RACE reads. The sample consists of under 200,000 distinct CDR3 sequences, more than 9% of them appearing once. A note on this clonotype: Its antigen is not identified.

The CDR3 covers 15 residues. CDR1 is KGHSH, CDR2 LQKENI, per germline. Trimming pared 4 bases from V and 2 bases from J, leaving 15 bases between. Overall study findings and caveats: For ankylosing spondylitis blood, a TCR beta motif of eight or nine highly homologous variants appeared characteristic.

Material for sequencing was blood, either unsorted or a sorted T cell fraction (not recorded which). This TCR was recovered from a male donor with ankylosing spondylitis or in good health (not recorded which). V is TRBV18 and J is TRBJ2-7, with D perhaps being TRBD1 or TRBD2 (5 bases each). CDR3 sequence (DNA): TGTGCCAGCTCACGGACACAGGAGACTACCTACGAGCAGTACTTC. Its protein product is CASSRTQETTYEQYF.